This T cell receptor beta chain originates from a study of control samples from healthy donors and cancer patients. V lost 7 bases and J 2 bases, leaving 11 bases between the germline ends. This CDR3 is built from 13 residues. CDR1 and CDR2 from the germline V gene are MNHEY and SVGAGI. The table came from immunoSEQ multiplex PCR; TCRdb's copy has only in-frame clones and leaves some out. Counted here are around 140,000 clones, about nine tenths occurring once; the ten biggest clones make up less than 7%. This receptor was obtained from a young man in good health. The source material was blood. The rearrangement joins TRBV6-5 to TRBJ1-2; D gene unclear. In DNA form, the CDR3 reads TGTGCCAGCACCAACGATGTGAACTATGGCTACACCTTC. It specifies CASTNDVNYGYTF.